These 18 T cell receptor beta chains were sequenced from one sample in a study of blood T cells in healthy people across ages. It was with a sample-barcoded 5' primer and a J-beta primer mix that a second PCR of roughly 7 to 12 cycles was run. A single record per CDR3 protein comes from TCRdb applying MiXCR to the 5' RACE reads. The table lists about 1.4 million distinct CDR3 sequences, approximately 59% of them singletons. Sequenced sample: blood. All receptors come from a man aged 18-30 years in good health.

The V and J genes are TRBV9 and TRBJ2-2, with 8 bases lining up with TRBD2. Looked up from germline, CDR1 is SGDLS and CDR2 is YYNGEE. After removal of 4 bases from V and 7 bases from J, the junction contained 9 bases not matched to a gene. The CDR3 has 15 amino acids. DNA of the CDR3: TGTGCCAGCAGCCCTCTCGGGCTAGCGGGCGGGGAGCTGTTTTTT. It translates to CASSPLGLAGGELFF.

CDR3 nucleotides: TGTGCCATCAGCTCGGGGCAAACCTACGAGCAGTACTTC. This translates into CAISSGQTYEQYF. V usage is TRBV10-3 and J usage is TRBJ2-7; D possibly matches TRBD1 or TRBD2 (5 bases each). The ends were cut back, 6 bases at V and 2 bases at J, with 11 bases in the middle. The CDR3 sequence is 13 residues long. Germline-derived CDR1 and CDR2 are ENHRY and SYGVKD.

The J gene is TRBJ1-1, the V gene TRBV5-1; no definite D call. This CDR3 is 14 amino acids long. Germline assignment: CDR1 SGHRS and CDR2 YFSETQ. The V end lost 5 bases, the J end lost 0 bases, and 11 bases lay between the germline ends. The CDR3 is CASSPEPMNTEAFF. In nucleotides, the CDR3 is TGCGCCAGCAGTCCGGAGCCGATGAACACTGAAGCTTTCTTT. The variable domain in full, with the rest retrieved from reference TRBV5-1 and TRBJ1-1, is KAGVTQTPRYLIKTRGQQVTLSCSPISGHRSVSWYQQTPGQGLQFLFEYFSETQRNKGNFPGRFSGRQFSNSRSEMNVSTLELGDSALYLCASSPEPMNTEAFFGQGTRLTVV.

In its sample, this clonotype was seen a few times. The rearrangement joins TRBV4-1 to TRBJ2-5; D tentatively fits TRBD1 or TRBD2 (5 bases each). The assigned J gene may be wrong: the sequence end matches TRBJ2-7 better. The CDR3 extends over 14 amino acids. Per the germline V gene, CDR1 is MGHRA and CDR2 is YSYEKL. The CDR3 reads CASSLSVGVYEQYF. CDR3 coding DNA: TGCGCCAGCAGCCTGAGTGTGGGGGTTTACGAGCAGTACTTC.

This clonotype showed up just a few times. J is TRBJ2-6 and V is TRBV11-3, with a tentative D call TRBD1 (5 bases). V was cut by 1 base and J by 4 bases, with 11 bases left in between. The CDR3 contains 16 residues. The germline V gene encodes CDR1 SGHNT and CDR2 YENEEA. CDR3 sequence: CASSLGTGIGANVLTF. The CDR3 DNA follows: TGTGCCAGCAGCTTAGGCACAGGTATCGGGGCCAACGTCCTGACTTTC. The full variable domain, rest sourced from reference TRBV11-3 and TRBJ2-6, is EAGVVQSPRYKIIEKKQPVAFWCNPISGHNTLYWYLQNLGQGPELLIRYENEEAVDDSQLPKDRFSAERLKGVDSTLKIQPAELGDSAVYLCASSLGTGIGANVLTFGAGSRLTVL.

This sequence joins TRBV5-6 and TRBJ2-1; no reliable D call. CDR3 length: 14 residues. Germline V gives CDR1 SGHDT, CDR2 YYEEEE. V was shortened by 3 bases and J by 7 bases, with 14 bases between the two germline ends. CDR3 region: CASSSPWGQNEQFF. The CDR3 region has the DNA TGTGCCAGCAGCTCGCCGTGGGGTCAGAATGAGCAGTTCTTC. The complete variable domain, with remaining parts taken from reference TRBV5-6 and TRBJ2-1, reads DAGVTQSPTHLIKTRGQQVTLRCSPKSGHDTVSWYQQALGQGPQFIFQYYEEEERQRGNFPDRFSGHQFPNYSSELNVNALLLGDSALYLCASSSPWGQNEQFFGPGTRLTVL.

V is TRBV7-9 and J is TRBJ2-7, with 7 bases matching TRBD1. Germline V lookup: CDR1 SEHNR, CDR2 FQNEAQ (reference sequence). The V and J ends lost 6 bases and 0 bases, in that order; junction bases with no gene match: 5. There are 14 residues in the CDR3. CDR3 nucleotide sequence: TGTGCCAGCAGGTCTACAGGGGTCTCCTACGAGCAGTACTTC. Protein: CASRSTGVSYEQYF.

This clonotype showed up just a few times. The rearrangement links TRBV4-3 to TRBJ1-3; D is uncertain. Germline V lookup: CDR1 LGHNA, CDR2 YSLEER. Trimming took 4 bases from V and 0 from J, leaving 4 bases between them. The CDR3 consists of 13 residues. The CDR3 loop is CASSLSSGNTIYF. CDR3 bases: TGCGCCAGCAGCCTAAGCTCTGGAAACACCATATATTTT.

The CDR3 DNA follows: TGTGCCAGCAGGTGGCGAGATACGCAGTATTTT. This translates into CASRWRDTQYF. The gene calls are TRBV6-5 and TRBJ2-3, with D hard to call. Trimming cost V 6 bases and J 5 bases, with 6 bases left between them. The CDR3 is 11 amino acids. From germline, CDR1 is MNHEY and CDR2 SVGAGI.

V and J are TRBV12-3 or TRBV12-4 and TRBJ2-1; 8 positions agree with TRBD2. V shed 3 bases and J 3 bases; nucleotides not matched to a gene: 7. The CDR3 length is 16 residues. CDR3 residues: CASSFGAGVLYNEQFF. The CDR3 DNA sequence: TGTGCCAGCAGTTTCGGAGCGGGAGTACTCTACAATGAGCAGTTCTTC.

This clonotype has more than one count but fewer than ten. The rearrangement links TRBV28 to TRBJ1-5, with 9 bases that match TRBD1. CDR3 length: 14 residues. With V trimmed by 3 bases and J by 6 bases, 3 bases remained unmatched. The germline gives CDR1 MDHEN, CDR2 SYDVKM. In DNA form, the CDR3 reads TGTGCCAGCAGTTTGGTGACAGGGGGTCAGCCCCAGCATTTT. Its translation is CASSLVTGGQPQHF.

The V call is TRBV7-8, the J call TRBJ1-2; no definite D call. CDR1 and CDR2 (germline): SGHVS, FQNEAQ. V gave up 4 bases and J gave up 1 base, with 19 bases separating them. CDR3 length equals 17 residues. For the CDR3, the DNA is TGTGCCAGCAGCTCTACTAGACGGCTGAGCTTTAACTATGGCTACACCTTC. Residues: CASSSTRRLSFNYGYTF.

The chain carries TRBV6-5 and TRBJ2-7; 9 nucleotides align to TRBD1. Germline V gene sequence: CDR1 MNHEY, CDR2 SVGAGI. V shed 6 bases, J shed 3 bases, and the junction held 9 bases outside the gene matches. CDR3 length: 15 amino acids. CDR3 loop: CASRPTGTGSYEQYF. CDR3 nucleotide sequence: TGTGCCAGCAGACCAACCGGGACAGGGAGCTACGAGCAGTACTTC.

This clonotype was seen once. The rearrangement joins TRBV15 to TRBJ2-1; no definite D call. The CDR3 covers 13 residues. Looked up from germline, CDR1 is LNHNV and CDR2 is YYDKDF (reference sequence). The V end lost 5 bases, the J end lost 4 bases, and 9 bases lay between the germline ends. The CDR3 sequence is CATSAQQYNEQFF. DNA of the CDR3: TGTGCCACCAGCGCGCAGCAATACAATGAGCAGTTCTTC.

The rearrangement links TRBV5-1 to TRBJ2-5; 7 bases line up with TRBD2. Per germline, CDR1 SGHRS and CDR2 YFSETQ. V shed 0 bases, J shed 11 bases, and the junction held 13 bases outside the gene matches. The CDR3 totals 15 residues. The DNA for the CDR3 is TGCGCCAGCAGCTTGGCCGCCTCTAGCCGGGGGGAGCAGTACTTC. Encoded protein: CASSLAASSRGEQYF.

This clonotype appeared a few times. The V gene is TRBV20-1, the J gene TRBJ1-5; weak D call: TRBD1 (5 bases). Trimming took 3 bases from V and 6 from J, leaving 21 bases between them. In germline, CDR1 is DFQATT, CDR2 SNEGSKA (reference sequence). The CDR3 is 16 residues long. CDR3 in amino acids: CSARSSLQGEVQPQHF. The CDR3 DNA reads TGCAGTGCTAGGAGTAGCCTGCAGGGTGAAGTTCAGCCCCAGCATTTT.

The chain combines TRBV20-1 with TRBJ1-5, with a possible D match to TRBD1 (6 bases). This CDR3 has 15 residues. V was pared by 0 bases and J by 5 bases, with 14 bases between. Germline V CDR1 and CDR2: DFQATT, SNEGSKA (reference sequence). Here the CDR3 reads CSARDNRGRHQPQHF. CDR3 nucleotides: TGCAGTGCTAGAGATAACCGGGGGCGACATCAGCCCCAGCATTTT.

J is TRBJ2-1 and V is TRBV4-1; D ambiguous. V lost 0 bases and J lost 4, with 16 bases in between. From germline, CDR1 is MGHRA and CDR2 YSYEKL. The CDR3 extends over 17 amino acids. This chain's CDR3 is CASSQDLAGIEYNEQFF. The CDR3 DNA reads as TGCGCCAGCAGCCAAGACCTGGCAGGAATAGAGTACAATGAGCAGTTCTTC.